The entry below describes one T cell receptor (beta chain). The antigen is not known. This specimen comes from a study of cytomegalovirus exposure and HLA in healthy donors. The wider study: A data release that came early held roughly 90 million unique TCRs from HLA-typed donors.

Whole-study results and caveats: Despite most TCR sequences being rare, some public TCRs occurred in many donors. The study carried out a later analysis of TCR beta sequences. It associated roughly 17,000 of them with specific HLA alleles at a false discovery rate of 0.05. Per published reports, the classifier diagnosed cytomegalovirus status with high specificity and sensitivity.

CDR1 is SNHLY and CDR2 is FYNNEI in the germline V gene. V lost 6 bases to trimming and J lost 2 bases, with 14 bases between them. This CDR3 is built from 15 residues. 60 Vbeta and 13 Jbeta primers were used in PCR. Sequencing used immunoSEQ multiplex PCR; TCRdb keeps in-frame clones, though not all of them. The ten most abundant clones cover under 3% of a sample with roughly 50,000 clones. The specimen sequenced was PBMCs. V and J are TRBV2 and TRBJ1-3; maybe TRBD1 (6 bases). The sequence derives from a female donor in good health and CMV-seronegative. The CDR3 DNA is TGTGCCAGCAGGATACAAGGGGGGGCTGGAAACACCATATATTTT. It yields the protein CASRIQGGAGNTIYF.